The 12 T cell receptor beta chains in this list originate from one sample, sequenced in a study of blood T cell repertoires in COVID-19. TCRdb's table, derived via immunoSEQ multiplex PCR, lists solely in-frame clones and lacks some. The sample contains roughly 200,000 clones, around 80% of which appear only once. Input material: peripheral blood. All receptors come from a human donor in a cohort sampled during active COVID-19.

The count of this clone is one. This chain connects TRBV10-3 to TRBJ1-1; 8 bases are a match to TRBD1. V lost 8 bases and J lost 0; bases outside the gene matches: 8. CDR3 length equals 15 residues. Looked up from germline, CDR1 is ENHRY and CDR2 is SYGVKD. The CDR3 DNA sequence: TGTGCCATCGGCGTTGGGACAGGAGTGAACACTGAAGCTTTCTTT. It yields the protein CAIGVGTGVNTEAFF.

V usage is TRBV10-3 and J usage is TRBJ1-3, with 9 positions matching TRBD1. The junction had 13 bases not matched to a gene; V was cut back by 3 bases and J by 4 bases. CDR3 length: 18 residues. Germline V CDR1 and CDR2: ENHRY, SYGVKD. This chain's CDR3 is CAISEAGQGRPQGNTIYF. In nucleotides, the CDR3 is TGTGCCATCAGTGAAGCGGGACAGGGACGGCCCCAGGGAAACACCATATATTTT.

The CDR3 sequence is CASSDSTAYGYTF. CDR3 bases: TGTGCCAGCAGTGACTCGACAGCCTATGGCTACACCTTC. This rearrangement joins TRBV6-4 to TRBJ1-2; a weak D match, TRBD1 (5 bases). CDR1 and CDR2 (germline): MRHNA, SNTAGT. V lost 0 bases and J 4 bases, leaving 6 bases between the germline ends. There are 13 residues in the CDR3.

V is TRBV4-1 and J is TRBJ2-3; TRBD1 might be the D (5 bases). V was clipped by 1 base and J by 2 bases, with 16 bases between them. CDR1 is MGHRA and CDR2 is YSYEKL in the germline V gene. The CDR3 loop spans 17 amino acids. CDR3 in DNA: TGCGCCAGCAGCCAAGGGCCACCTGGGGCACACACAGATACGCAGTATTTT. Translated: CASSQGPPGAHTDTQYF.

The chain uses TRBV5-4 and TRBJ2-1; 12 bases align to TRBD2. The CDR3 extends over 18 amino acids. Trimming removed 1 base from V and 0 bases from J; junction bases left unmatched: 5. Germline loops: CDR1 SGHNT, CDR2 YYREEE (reference sequence). The CDR3 protein is CASSLLLAGGSSYNEQFF. The CDR3 DNA follows: TGTGCCAGCAGCTTGCTTCTAGCGGGAGGGAGCTCCTACAATGAGCAGTTCTTC.

Only one count was recorded for this clone. The genes are TRBV5-3 and TRBJ2-5; maybe TRBD2 (6 bases). TRBV5-3 is treated as an ORF (open reading frame) with a function not yet certain. The CDR3 extends over 16 amino acids. V shed 3 bases and J shed 0 bases, with 15 bases lying between them. CDR3 in amino acids: CARSYWAGLDQETQYF. The CDR3 nucleotides are TGTGCCAGAAGCTACTGGGCGGGGTTGGACCAAGAGACCCAGTACTTC.

The sample holds one count of this clone. The chain is built from TRBV29-1 and TRBJ1-2; no clear D gene. This CDR3 is built from 12 residues. Trimming left V 7 bases short and J 5 bases short, with 14 bases between. Germline V gene data show CDR1 as SQVTM and CDR2 as ANQGSEA. In DNA, the CDR3 is TGCAGCGCCGTAGATCTCCATTATGGCTACACCTTC. Protein sequence: CSAVDLHYGYTF.

V and J are TRBV19 and TRBJ1-1; 8 nucleotides line up with TRBD1. The CDR3 is 14 amino acids. Unmatched junction bases numbered 6, after V lost 3 bases and J lost 6 bases. CDR1 is LNHDA and CDR2 is SQIVND in the germline V gene (reference sequence). CDR3 sequence: CASSIDRGVAEAFF. The CDR3 bases are TGTGCCAGTAGTATCGACAGGGGAGTCGCTGAAGCTTTCTTT.

This sequence joins TRBV7-9 and TRBJ1-1; TRBD1 agrees at 8 bases. Per the germline V gene, CDR1 is SEHNR and CDR2 is FQNEAQ (reference sequence). After removal of 3 bases from V and 2 bases from J, the junction contained 2 bases not matched to a gene. This CDR3 is built from 14 residues. CDR3 loop: CASSLGQANTEAFF. CDR3 sequence (DNA): TGTGCCAGCAGCTTGGGACAGGCAAACACTGAAGCTTTCTTT.

The chain recombines TRBV3-1 (or the pseudogene TRBV3-2) with TRBJ2-3; D is uncertain. V was pared by 4 bases and J by 9 bases, with 11 bases between. This CDR3 has 12 amino acids. CDR1 is LGHDT and CDR2 is YNNKEL in the germline V gene (reference sequence). CDR3 protein: CASSLLAETQYF. As DNA, the CDR3 is TGTGCCAGCAGCCTACTCGCGGAGACGCAGTATTTT.

The chain couples TRBV6-5 to TRBJ1-6, with 9 bases that match TRBD1. This CDR3 region has 15 residues. Germline V gene sequence: CDR1 MNHEY, CDR2 SVGAGI. J was trimmed by 7 bases and V by 5 bases; bases with no gene match: 6. The CDR3 coding sequence is TGTGCCAGCAGTAAGCAGACAGGGGGAAATTCACCCCTCCACTTT. Protein product: CASSKQTGGNSPLHF.

The chain carries TRBV5-1 and TRBJ2-1, with D possibly matching TRBD2 (6 bases). The CDR3 consists of 14 residues. Trimming took 0 bases from V and 9 from J, leaving 13 bases between them. Germline V gene sequence: CDR1 SGHRS, CDR2 YFSETQ. CDR3 sequence (DNA): TGCGCCAGCAGCTTGGAGGCCGGGCGGGGTGAGCAGTTCTTC. This codes for CASSLEAGRGEQFF.